This T cell receptor (beta chain) originates from a study of OX40 agonist ivuxolimab in advanced cancers. Assay: immunoSEQ multiplex PCR; the TCRdb copy retains only in-frame clones and omits some. Of 90,000 or so clones listed, around nine tenths are singletons. This TCR was recovered from an adult with an advanced solid tumor such as melanoma, head and neck, liver or kidney cancer. The material sequenced was CD4+ or CD8+ T cells sorted from blood, taken in a trial of the OX40 agonist ivuxolimab.

The CDR3 bases are TGCGCCAGCAGCCAAGATGCCAGGGCGACTGGAAACACCATATATTTT. Its protein product is CASSQDARATGNTIYF. The chain recombines TRBV4-1 with TRBJ1-3; a possible D gene is TRBD1 (5 bases). The germline CDR1 and CDR2 sequences are MGHRA and YSYEKL. CDR3 length: 16 residues. V was cut by 0 bases and J by 2 bases, with 11 bases left in between.